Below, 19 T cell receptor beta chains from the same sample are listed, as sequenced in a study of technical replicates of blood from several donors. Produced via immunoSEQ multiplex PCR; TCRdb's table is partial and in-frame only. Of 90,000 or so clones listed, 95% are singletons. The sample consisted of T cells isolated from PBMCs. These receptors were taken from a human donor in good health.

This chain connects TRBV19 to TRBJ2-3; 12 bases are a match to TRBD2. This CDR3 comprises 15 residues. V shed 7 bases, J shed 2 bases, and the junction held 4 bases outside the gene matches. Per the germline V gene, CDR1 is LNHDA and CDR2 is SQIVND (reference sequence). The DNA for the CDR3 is TGTGCCAGTACGACTAGCGGGAGTAACACAGATACGCAGTATTTT. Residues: CASTTSGSNTDTQYF.

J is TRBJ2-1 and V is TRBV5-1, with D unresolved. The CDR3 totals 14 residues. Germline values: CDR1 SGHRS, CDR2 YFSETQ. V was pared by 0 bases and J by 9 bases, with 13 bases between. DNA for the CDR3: TGCGCCAGCAGCTTGGGAGGATCTTCTAGTGAGCAGTTCTTC. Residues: CASSLGGSSSEQFF.

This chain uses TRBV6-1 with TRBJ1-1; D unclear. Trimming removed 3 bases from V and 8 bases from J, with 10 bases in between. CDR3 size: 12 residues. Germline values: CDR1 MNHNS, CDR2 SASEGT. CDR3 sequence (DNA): TGTGCCAGCAGTGAGCGGCGGCTGGAAGCTTTCTTT. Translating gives CASSERRLEAFF.

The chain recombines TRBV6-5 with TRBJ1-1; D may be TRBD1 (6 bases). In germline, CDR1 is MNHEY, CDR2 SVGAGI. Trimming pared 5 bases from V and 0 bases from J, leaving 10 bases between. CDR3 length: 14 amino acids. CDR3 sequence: CASSMTGMNTEAFF. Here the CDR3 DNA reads TGTGCCAGCAGTATGACAGGAATGAACACTGAAGCTTTCTTT.

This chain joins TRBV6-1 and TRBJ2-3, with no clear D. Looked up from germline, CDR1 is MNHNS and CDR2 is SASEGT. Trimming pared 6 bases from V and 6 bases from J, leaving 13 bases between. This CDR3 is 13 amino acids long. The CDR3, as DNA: TGTGCCAGCAGAGCCTTTACTACGGATACGCAGTATTTT. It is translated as CASRAFTTDTQYF.

CDR3 bases: TGTGCCAGCAGTGGTTCACAGGGGGTGCCCTACGAGCAGTACTTC. Protein product: CASSGSQGVPYEQYF. This chain joins TRBV2 and TRBJ2-7; 8 bases map to TRBD1. This CDR3 is 15 amino acids long. The junction had 7 bases not matched to a gene; V was cut back by 4 bases and J by 2 bases. Germline-derived CDR1 and CDR2 are SNHLY and FYNNEI.

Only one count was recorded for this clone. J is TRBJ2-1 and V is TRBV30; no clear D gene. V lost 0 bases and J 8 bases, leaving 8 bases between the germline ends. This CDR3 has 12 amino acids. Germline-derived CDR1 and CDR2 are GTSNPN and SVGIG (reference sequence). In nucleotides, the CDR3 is TGTGCCTGGAGTGTACGAGGCGATGAGCAGTTCTTC. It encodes CAWSVRGDEQFF.

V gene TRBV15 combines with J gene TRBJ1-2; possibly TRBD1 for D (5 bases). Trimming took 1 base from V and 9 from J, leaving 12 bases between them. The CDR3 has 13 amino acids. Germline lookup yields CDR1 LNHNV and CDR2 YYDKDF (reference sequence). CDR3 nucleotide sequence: TGTGCCACCAGCAGAGCCTGGGACTGGAGCTACACCTTC. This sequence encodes CATSRAWDWSYTF.

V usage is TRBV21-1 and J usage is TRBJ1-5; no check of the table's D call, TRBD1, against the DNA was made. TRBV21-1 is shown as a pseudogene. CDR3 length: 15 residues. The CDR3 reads CASSTGHLSNQPQHF. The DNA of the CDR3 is TGTGCCAGCAGCACGGGACACCTTAGCAATCAGCCCCAGCATTTT.

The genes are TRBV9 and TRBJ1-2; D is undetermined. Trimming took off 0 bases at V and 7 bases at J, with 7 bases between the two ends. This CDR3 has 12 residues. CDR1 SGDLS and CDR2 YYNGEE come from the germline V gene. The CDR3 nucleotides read TGTGCCAGCAGCGTAGGAGTTAGTGGCTACACCTTC. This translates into CASSVGVSGYTF. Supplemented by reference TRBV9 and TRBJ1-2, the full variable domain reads DSGVTQTPKHLITATGQRVTLRCSPRSGDLSVYWYQQSLDQGLQFLIQYYNGEERAKGNILERFSAQQFPDLHSELNLSSLELGDSALYFCASSVGVSGYTFGSGTRLTVV.

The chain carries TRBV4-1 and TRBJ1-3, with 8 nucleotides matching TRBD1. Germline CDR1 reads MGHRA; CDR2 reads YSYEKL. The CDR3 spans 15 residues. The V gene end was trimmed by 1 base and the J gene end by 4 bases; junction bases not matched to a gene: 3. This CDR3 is CASSQGQGRGNTIYF. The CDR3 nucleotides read TGCGCCAGCAGCCAAGGACAGGGGAGGGGAAACACCATATATTTT.

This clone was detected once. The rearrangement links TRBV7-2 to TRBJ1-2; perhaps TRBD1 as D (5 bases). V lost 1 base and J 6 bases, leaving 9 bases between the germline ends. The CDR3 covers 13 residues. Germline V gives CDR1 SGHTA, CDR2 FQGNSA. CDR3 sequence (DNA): TGTGCCAGCAGCTTAGATCGGGGGGATGGCTACACCTTC. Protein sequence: CASSLDRGDGYTF.

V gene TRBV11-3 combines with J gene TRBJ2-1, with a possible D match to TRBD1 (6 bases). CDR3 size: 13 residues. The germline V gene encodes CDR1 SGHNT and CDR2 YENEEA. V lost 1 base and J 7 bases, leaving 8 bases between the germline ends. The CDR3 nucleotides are TGTGCCAGCAGCTTAGGGACAGAAAATGAGCAGTTCTTC. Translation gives CASSLGTENEQFF.

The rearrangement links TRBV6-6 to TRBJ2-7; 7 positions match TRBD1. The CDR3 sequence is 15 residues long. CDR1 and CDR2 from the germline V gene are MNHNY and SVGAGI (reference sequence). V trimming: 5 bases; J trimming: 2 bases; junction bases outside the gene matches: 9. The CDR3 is CASSPLSGTAYEQYF. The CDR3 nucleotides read TGTGCCAGCAGTCCTTTATCCGGGACAGCCTACGAGCAGTACTTC.

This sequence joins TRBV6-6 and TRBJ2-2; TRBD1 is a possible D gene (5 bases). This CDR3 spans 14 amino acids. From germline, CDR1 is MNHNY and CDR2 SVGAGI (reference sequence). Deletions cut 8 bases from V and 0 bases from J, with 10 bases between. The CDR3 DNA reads TGTGCCAGCTTCAGGACAACGAACACCGGGGAGCTGTTTTTT. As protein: CASFRTTNTGELFF.

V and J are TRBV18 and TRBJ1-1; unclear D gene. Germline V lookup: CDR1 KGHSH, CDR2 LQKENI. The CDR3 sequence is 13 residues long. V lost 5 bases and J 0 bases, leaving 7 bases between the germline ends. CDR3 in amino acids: CASSLQMNTEAFF. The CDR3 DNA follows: TGTGCCAGCTCATTACAAATGAACACTGAAGCTTTCTTT.

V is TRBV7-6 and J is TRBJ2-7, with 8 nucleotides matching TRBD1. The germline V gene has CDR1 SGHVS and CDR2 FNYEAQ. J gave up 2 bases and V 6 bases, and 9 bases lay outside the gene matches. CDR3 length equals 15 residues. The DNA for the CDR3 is TGTGCCAGCAGGGTAACAGGGACAGGAACCTACGAGCAGTACTTC. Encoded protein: CASRVTGTGTYEQYF.

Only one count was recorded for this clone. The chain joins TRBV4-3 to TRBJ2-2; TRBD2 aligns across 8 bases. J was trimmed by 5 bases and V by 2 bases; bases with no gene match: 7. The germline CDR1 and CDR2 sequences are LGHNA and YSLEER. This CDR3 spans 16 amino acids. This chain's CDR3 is CASSQSGGLKTGELFF. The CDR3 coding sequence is TGCGCCAGCAGCCAAAGCGGGGGATTGAAGACCGGGGAGCTGTTTTTT.

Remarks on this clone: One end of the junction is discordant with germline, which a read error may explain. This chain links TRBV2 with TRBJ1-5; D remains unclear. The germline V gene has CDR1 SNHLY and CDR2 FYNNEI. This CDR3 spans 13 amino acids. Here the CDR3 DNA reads TGTGCCAGCCGTGAGCGAGGGAATCAGCCCCAGCATTTT. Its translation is CASRERGNQPQHF.